A single sample is the source of the 27 T cell receptor beta chains below, sequenced in a study of cytomegalovirus exposure and HLA in healthy donors. Amplification used 60 Vbeta primers and 13 Jbeta primers. Libraries were prepared by immunoSEQ multiplex PCR; TCRdb keeps only in-frame clonotypes and omits some of them. The table has 150,000 to 200,000 clones, 70% to 90% seen once. The sequenced material came from PBMCs. The source of these receptors is a man aged 18 to 30 in good health and CMV-seropositive.

The rearrangement uses TRBV5-1 and TRBJ1-4; 12 bases are shared with TRBD1. V dropped 4 bases and J dropped 2; count of bases not matched to a gene: 6. This CDR3 contains 17 residues. Germline V gives CDR1 SGHRS, CDR2 YFSETQ. The DNA for the CDR3 is TGCGCCAGCAGCACGGGACAGGGGGCCCGGACTAATGAAAAACTGTTTTTT. It yields the protein CASSTGQGARTNEKLFF.

This rearrangement joins TRBV14 to TRBJ1-2; 7 bases line up with TRBD1. V lost 0 bases and J lost 7; bases outside the gene matches: 8. This CDR3 has 15 residues. CDR1 is SGHDN and CDR2 is FVKESK in the germline V gene. Written as DNA, the CDR3 is TGTGCCAGCAGCCAAGATGGAAAGGGGGCAGGTGGCTACACCTTC. The encoded protein is CASSQDGKGAGGYTF.

This clone was seen only once. The chain links TRBV7-6 to TRBJ1-1; 8 bases map to TRBD1. The CDR3 covers 15 residues. The germline V gene has CDR1 SGHVS and CDR2 FNYEAQ. J lost 1 base, V lost 4 bases, and 5 bases had no gene match. CDR3 loop: CASSSQQGGNTEAFF. The CDR3 DNA follows: TGTGCCAGCAGCTCCCAACAGGGGGGGAACACTGAAGCTTTCTTT.

The chain joins TRBV30 to TRBJ1-6, with TRBD1 matching over 9 bases. J gave up 7 bases and V 0 bases, and 10 bases lay outside the gene matches. This CDR3 is built from 17 residues. Germline CDR1 is GTSNPN and CDR2 is SVGIG (reference sequence). CDR3 in amino acids: CAWSVLGRQGGNSPLHF. CDR3 DNA sequence: TGTGCCTGGAGTGTATTGGGACGACAGGGGGGGAATTCACCCCTCCACTTT.

The chain carries TRBV9 and TRBJ2-5, with TRBD1 identical over 7 bases. J lost 5 bases, V lost 4 bases, and 14 bases had no gene match. The CDR3 runs 16 residues. Germline CDR1 and CDR2: SGDLS and YYNGEE. CDR3 coding DNA: TGTGCCAGCAGCTCCCGACAGGGAATAACGGGGGAGACCCAGTACTTC. This encodes CASSSRQGITGETQYF.

As DNA, the CDR3 is TGTGCCATTAGGCCAGGGGGTCTGGATGAGCAGTTCTTC. Amino acids: CAIRPGGLDEQFF. The chain employs TRBV10-3 and TRBJ2-1; the match to TRBD1 covers 7 bases. CDR1 is ENHRY, CDR2 SYGVKD, per germline. After removal of 9 bases from V and 8 bases from J, the junction contained 10 bases not matched to a gene. CDR3 length equals 13 residues.

The chain uses TRBV6-6 and TRBJ1-1; D perhaps matches TRBD1 (6 bases). Trimming shortened V by 5 bases and J by 6 bases, and 10 bases separated the two germline ends. CDR1 is MNHNY and CDR2 is SVGAGI in the germline V gene (reference sequence). The CDR3 covers 12 residues. CDR3 region: CASSTGSSEAFF. The CDR3 DNA reads as TGTGCCAGCAGTACAGGGTCATCTGAAGCTTTCTTT.

This clone was found once. This specimen includes other DNA sequences encoding the same CDR3. DNA for the CDR3: TGTGCCACCAGCAGGGGACAGTTCTATGGCTACACCTTC. As protein: CATSRGQFYGYTF. The gene calls are TRBV15 and TRBJ1-2; 7 bases align to TRBD1. The junction had 2 bases not matched to a gene; V was cut back by 3 bases and J by 4 bases. The CDR3 is made up of 13 amino acids. Per the germline V gene, CDR1 is LNHNV and CDR2 is YYDKDF (reference sequence).

The chain links TRBV7-2 to TRBJ2-4; 7 nucleotides agree with TRBD1. In germline, CDR1 is SGHTA, CDR2 FQGNSA. The CDR3 consists of 18 residues. The J segment lost 2 bases and the V segment lost 1 base, leaving 11 bases of the junction unmatched. The CDR3 DNA reads as TGTGCCAGCAGCTTAGTCTACGGGGACAGCGCGTCCAAAAACATTCAGTACTTC. This gives the protein CASSLVYGDSASKNIQYF.

The chain links TRBV7-8 to TRBJ2-7; D remains unclear. V gave up 1 base and J gave up 1 base, with 5 bases separating them. Germline CDR1 reads SGHVS; CDR2 reads FQNEAQ. The CDR3 loop spans 13 amino acids. The CDR3 sequence: CASSLETSYEQYF. The CDR3 DNA reads TGTGCCAGCAGCTTAGAGACATCCTACGAGCAGTACTTC.

The rearrangement links TRBV19 to TRBJ2-2; tentative D call: TRBD2 (6 bases). Looked up from germline, CDR1 is LNHDA and CDR2 is SQIVND (reference sequence). This CDR3 is 14 amino acids long. The germline V and J ends were trimmed by 2 bases and 7 bases, with 11 bases remaining between them. The DNA for the CDR3 is TGTGCCAGTAGTATACTATCCGGGGGCGGGGAGCTGTTTTTT. Translated: CASSILSGGGELFF.

The table lists this clone with a few counts. The V gene is TRBV6-6, the J gene TRBJ2-1; TRBD1 agrees at 10 bases. The J segment lost 6 bases and the V segment lost 4 bases, leaving 6 bases of the junction unmatched. Per germline, CDR1 MNHNY and CDR2 SVGAGI (reference sequence). The CDR3 runs 15 residues. CDR3 region: CASSSGTGVFNEQFF. In DNA, the CDR3 is TGTGCCAGCAGTTCCGGGACAGGGGTCTTCAATGAGCAGTTCTTC.

V and J are TRBV9 and TRBJ2-3; 8 nucleotides align to TRBD2. Germline CDR1 reads SGDLS; CDR2 reads YYNGEE. The CDR3 has 17 amino acids. Trimming removed 4 bases from V and 0 bases from J; junction bases left unmatched: 10. The CDR3 spells CASSLAAGATSTDTQYF. CDR3 nucleotide sequence: TGTGCCAGCAGCCTCGCAGCGGGGGCCACTAGCACAGATACGCAGTATTTT.

The chain couples TRBV7-3 to TRBJ1-2; no clear D. The V and J ends lost 5 bases and 8 bases respectively, with 12 bases between them. The CDR3 runs 12 residues. CDR1 and CDR2 from the germline V gene are SGHTA and FQGTGA. CDR3 DNA: TGTGCCAGCAGCCCTGACGGGTACGGCTACACCTTC. Its protein product is CASSPDGYGYTF.

The chain uses TRBV7-2 and TRBJ1-4; D not resolved. This CDR3 is built from 13 residues. Per the germline V gene, CDR1 is SGHTA and CDR2 is FQGNSA. V lost 5 bases to trimming and J lost 8 bases, with 12 bases between them. CDR3 nucleotide sequence: TGTGCCAGCAGCCAAAGGTTGGAGGAAAAACTGTTTTTT. The encoded protein is CASSQRLEEKLFF.

This chain connects TRBV11-3 to TRBJ2-1; TRBD2 might be the D (7 bases). The germline gives CDR1 SGHNT, CDR2 YENEEA. V dropped 5 bases and J dropped 9 bases, with 14 bases sitting between them. This CDR3 is 13 amino acids long. The CDR3 loop is CASSKYREGEQFF. DNA of the CDR3: TGTGCCAGCAGCAAATACAGGGAGGGTGAGCAGTTCTTC.

J is TRBJ1-1 and V is TRBV18, with TRBD1 identical over 8 bases. Germline V gene data show CDR1 as KGHSH and CDR2 as LQKENI. The length of the CDR3 is 13 residues. Trimming cost V 6 bases and J 4 bases; bases outside gene matches: 4. The CDR3 loop reads CASSNRGVTEAFF. The CDR3 bases are TGTGCCAGCTCGAACAGGGGGGTCACTGAAGCTTTCTTT.

In regard to this clone: One end of the junction varies from germline; a read error may be responsible. V gene TRBV6-4 combines with J gene TRBJ1-6; TRBD1 is a possible D gene (5 bases). Germline V CDR1 and CDR2: MRHNA, SNTAGT. This CDR3 spans 18 amino acids. For the CDR3, the DNA is TGTGCCAGCAGTCTTACTACGGGGGGACCCTCCAATAATTCACCCCTCCACTTT. Translation gives CASSLTTGGPSNNSPLHF.

The genes are TRBV5-1 and TRBJ2-7, with no clear D. Germline V lookup: CDR1 SGHRS, CDR2 YFSETQ. The CDR3 is 13 residues long. The V and J ends lost 0 bases and 0 bases respectively, with 4 bases between them. The CDR3 loop is CASSLVASYEQYF. The CDR3 bases are TGCGCCAGCAGCTTGGTGGCCTCCTACGAGCAGTACTTC.

The chain employs TRBV29-1 and TRBJ2-3; D may be TRBD1 (5 bases). The CDR3 consists of 14 residues. CDR1 is SQVTM, CDR2 ANQGSEA, per germline. V gave up 3 bases and J gave up 0 bases, with 10 bases separating them. The CDR3 here is CSVEGRLSTDTQYF. The CDR3 DNA sequence: TGCAGCGTTGAGGGGCGGCTTAGCACAGATACGCAGTATTTT.

The chain combines TRBV7-8 with TRBJ1-1, with TRBD1 matching over 8 bases. This CDR3 spans 16 amino acids. After removal of 5 bases from V and 2 bases from J, the junction contained 10 bases not matched to a gene. Germline loops: CDR1 SGHVS, CDR2 FQNEAQ. CDR3 nucleotides: TGTGCCAGCAGCCTACAGGGGGGCAAGGTAAACACTGAAGCTTTCTTT. Translating it yields CASSLQGGKVNTEAFF.

The gene calls are TRBV29-1 and TRBJ1-3; maybe TRBD1 (5 bases). The CDR3 extends over 15 amino acids. V dropped 7 bases and J dropped 0 bases, with 16 bases sitting between them. Germline V gene lookup returns CDR1 SQVTM and CDR2 ANQGSEA. The CDR3 coding sequence is TGCAGCGCCCTGGGGCCTTCCGACTCTGGAAACACCATATATTTT. It translates to CSALGPSDSGNTIYF.

This clone was recorded a few times. This chain uses TRBV6-5 with TRBJ1-2; 8 bases match TRBD1. There are 12 residues in the CDR3. V dropped 6 bases and J dropped 5; count of bases not matched to a gene: 2. Germline V gene data show CDR1 as MNHEY and CDR2 as SVGAGI. The CDR3, as DNA: TGTGCCAGCAGGGGACAGGATTATGGCTACACCTTC. This encodes CASRGQDYGYTF.

CDR3 region: CASGTGRNPNQPQHF. The CDR3 DNA reads TGTGCCAGCGGGACAGGCCGCAACCCCAATCAGCCCCAGCATTTT. The rearrangement links TRBV19 to TRBJ1-5, with TRBD1 identical over 8 bases. Germline-derived CDR1 and CDR2 are LNHDA and SQIVND (reference sequence). This CDR3 comprises 15 residues. With 9 bases clipped from V and 3 bases from J, the junction kept 10 bases outside the gene matches.

The chain carries TRBV27 and TRBJ1-2; D may be TRBD1 (6 bases). The length of the CDR3 is 14 residues. The germline gives CDR1 MNHEY, CDR2 SMNVEV (reference sequence). V was shortened by 5 bases and J by 3 bases, with 13 bases between the two germline ends. This CDR3 reads CASSAESGDYGYTF. DNA of the CDR3: TGTGCCAGCAGTGCGGAGTCAGGGGACTATGGCTACACCTTC.

The chain has TRBV18 and TRBJ2-4, with TRBD1 as a possible D gene (6 bases). The germline CDR1 and CDR2 sequences are KGHSH and LQKENI. CDR3 length: 16 residues. The germline V and J ends were trimmed by 0 bases and 3 bases, with 12 bases remaining between them. CDR3 coding DNA: TGTGCCAGCTCACCACCGGGGGAAGGGGGCAAAAACATTCAGTACTTC. Amino acids: CASSPPGEGGKNIQYF.

The chain has TRBV7-2 and TRBJ2-5, with TRBD1 identical over 12 bases. The junction had 6 bases not matched to a gene; V was cut back by 5 bases and J by 5 bases. The CDR3 length is 15 residues. Germline values: CDR1 SGHTA, CDR2 FQGNSA. In nucleotides, the CDR3 is TGTGCCAGCAGCCGGGGACAGGGGGCCCGGGAGACCCAGTACTTC. This sequence encodes CASSRGQGARETQYF.